The present T cell receptor (delta chain) was sequenced within a study of γδ T cells in repeated Plasmodium falciparum infection. V trimming: 2 bases; J trimming: 0 bases; junction bases outside the gene matches: 24. In germline, CDR1 is TSWWSYY, CDR2 QGS. This CDR3 contains 23 residues. TCRdb processed the multiplex PCR reads again with the CATT caller. This sample has some 51,000 delta-chain clones, with more than 1.5% found just once. General observations from the study: Malian children's Vdelta2-negative repertoires appeared more expanded and less diverse than Australians'. Vgamma9/Vdelta2+ T cells showed a stable polyclonal repertoire with shared TCRgamma sequences.

Vgamma9/Vdelta2+ and Vdelta2-negative gammadelta T cells were flow-sorted from PBMC for bulk sequencing. This clone has at least ten counts. Its antigen is not identified. Since a far larger clone is one base different, this is likely a read error. At the DNA level, this CDR3 is encoded by other sequences in the same sample as well. The specimen was gamma-delta T cells from blood. The origin of this receptor is a pool of human donors (malaria-infected and uninfected, not separated). The chain couples TRDV1 to TRDJ1; TRDD3 aligns across 10 bases. CDR3 protein: CALGEGSFPSFVLGDGYTDKLIF. CDR3 in DNA: TGTGCTCTTGGGGAAGGCTCTTTCCCTTCGTTCGTACTGGGGGATGGATACACCGATAAACTCATCTTT.